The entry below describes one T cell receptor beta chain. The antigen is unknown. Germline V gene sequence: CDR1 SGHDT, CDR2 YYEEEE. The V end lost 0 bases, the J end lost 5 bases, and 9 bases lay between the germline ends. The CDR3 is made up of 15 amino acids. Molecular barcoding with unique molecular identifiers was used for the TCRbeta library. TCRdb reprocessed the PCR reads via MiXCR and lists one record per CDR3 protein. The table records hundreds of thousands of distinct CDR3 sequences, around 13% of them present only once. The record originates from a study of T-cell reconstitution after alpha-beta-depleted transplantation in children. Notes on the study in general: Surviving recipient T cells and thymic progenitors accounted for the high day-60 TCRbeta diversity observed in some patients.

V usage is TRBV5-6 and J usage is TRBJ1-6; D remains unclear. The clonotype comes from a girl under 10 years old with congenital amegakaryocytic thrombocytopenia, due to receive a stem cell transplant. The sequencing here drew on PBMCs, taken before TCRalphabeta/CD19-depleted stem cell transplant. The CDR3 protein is CASSLATWNNSPLHF. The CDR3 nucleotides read TGTGCCAGCAGCTTGGCCACGTGGAATAATTCACCCCTCCACTTT.